This T cell receptor (beta chain) was sequenced in a study of blood T cell repertoires in COVID-19. The protocol was immunoSEQ multiplex PCR, while the TCRdb copy is restricted to in-frame clones and leaves out a portion. The sample shows some 260,000 clones, about 90% of them seen only once. This clone was detected only a few times. V lost 3 bases and J lost 6; bases outside the gene matches: 6. Germline V gene sequence: CDR1 MNHNS, CDR2 SASEGT. The length of the CDR3 is 17 residues. The specimen was PBMCs or T cells enriched from blood (not recorded which). This TCR came from a young woman who had recovered from COVID-19. The chain uses TRBV6-1 and TRBJ1-6, with 12 bases fitting TRBD1. The DNA of the CDR3 is TGTGCCAGCAGTGACGGGACAGGGGGCTGGGGTAATTCACCCCTCCACTTT. It codes for CASSDGTGGWGNSPLHF.